A selection of T cell receptor beta chains follows, all from one sample in a study of T cells of healthy individuals. TCRdb ran MiXCR on the 5' RACE reads and lists one entry per CDR3 protein. Altogether 95,000 to 100,000 distinct CDR3 sequences are present, roughly a sixth being singletons, with the ten largest covering under 7.5%. Source of these receptors: a human donor in good health. The CDR3 runs from the conserved cysteine through the conserved F or W. Each record gives: V gene, D gene, J gene, clone size, CDR3 DNA, CDR3 protein. The D gene is left open where the match is weak. The size of a clone is reported for some rows only, either as once, few or many, or as a class for expanded clones.

V gene: TRBV6-2/TRBV6-3; D gene: -; J gene: TRBJ2-7; clone size: few; CDR3 DNA: TGTGCCAGCAGTTATCCCCGCCTAGCAGCAAGCTACGAGCAGTACTTC; CDR3 protein: CASSYPRLAASYEQYF
V gene: TRBV28; D gene: TRBD2; J gene: TRBJ2-3; clone size: -; CDR3 DNA: TGTGCCAGCAGTTTTAGCGGGGGGTTCACAGATACGCAGTATTTT; CDR3 protein: CASSFSGGFTDTQYF
V gene: TRBV6-2/TRBV6-3; D gene: TRBD1; J gene: TRBJ2-7; clone size: -; CDR3 DNA: TGTGCCACCAAAGACGGACAGGGGGCTATCTACGAGCAGTACTTC; CDR3 protein: CATKDGQGAIYEQYF
V gene: TRBV6-6; D gene: -; J gene: TRBJ2-1; clone size: -; CDR3 DNA: TGTGCCAGCAGTCCTCTCCACAGGGAGGCGGAGCAGTTCTTC; CDR3 protein: CASSPLHREAEQFF
V gene: TRBV2; D gene: -; J gene: TRBJ1-1; clone size: -; CDR3 DNA: TGTGCCAGCATCTTCCAGAACACTGAAGCTTTCTTT; CDR3 protein: CASIFQNTEAFF
V gene: TRBV9; D gene: TRBD2; J gene: TRBJ2-2; clone size: few; CDR3 DNA: TGTGCCAGCAGCCCGGGGACTAGCGGGGGGCTAATGAACACCGGGGAGCTGTTTTTT; CDR3 protein: CASSPGTSGGLMNTGELFF
V gene: TRBV9; D gene: TRBD1; J gene: TRBJ1-2; clone size: few; CDR3 DNA: TGTGCCAACAGCGGGGTCTCACAGACAGGGCGCTTAGCCTACACCTTC; CDR3 protein: CANSGVSQTGRLAYTF
V gene: TRBV28; D gene: -; J gene: TRBJ2-1; clone size: -; CDR3 DNA: TGTGCCAGCAGTTTAGGCAGGCTCCCCTTCAATGAGCAGTTCTTC; CDR3 protein: CASSLGRLPFNEQFF
V gene: TRBV6-6; D gene: -; J gene: TRBJ2-7; clone size: -; CDR3 DNA: TGTGCCAGCAGTATCCGGGACATCTACGAGCAGTACTTC; CDR3 protein: CASSIRDIYEQYF
V gene: TRBV24-1; D gene: TRBD2; J gene: TRBJ2-3; clone size: few; CDR3 DNA: TGTGCCACCAGTGAGACGGGGGGGCTGGATACGCAGTATTTT; CDR3 protein: CATSETGGLDTQYF
V gene: TRBV5-1; D gene: -; J gene: TRBJ2-1; clone size: few; CDR3 DNA: TGCGCCAGCAACACTATCACCTCCTACAATGAGCAGTTCTTC; CDR3 protein: CASNTITSYNEQFF
V gene: TRBV27; D gene: TRBD2; J gene: TRBJ2-2; clone size: -; CDR3 DNA: TGTGCCAGCAGCAGATCTAGCGGGGGGTCGGGATGGACCGGGGAGCTGTTTTTT; CDR3 protein: CASSRSSGGSGWTGELFF
V gene: TRBV20-1; D gene: TRBD2; J gene: TRBJ2-5; clone size: -; CDR3 DNA: TGCAGTGCTAGTAGAAGCGGGATTCAAGAGACCCAGTACTTC; CDR3 protein: CSASRSGIQETQYF
V gene: TRBV7-6; D gene: TRBD1; J gene: TRBJ2-2; clone size: few; CDR3 DNA: TGTGCCAGCAGCATTATTGGGACAGGGTCTACCGGGGAGCTGTTTTTT; CDR3 protein: CASSIIGTGSTGELFF
V gene: TRBV2; D gene: -; J gene: TRBJ2-2; clone size: -; CDR3 DNA: TGTGCCAGCAGTGGAAGTTCAGTGACATACACCGGGGAGCTGTTTTTT; CDR3 protein: CASSGSSVTYTGELFF
V gene: TRBV6-5; D gene: -; J gene: TRBJ1-3; clone size: few; CDR3 DNA: TGTGCCAGCAGTTACTCCCCGGGAAACACCATATATTTT; CDR3 protein: CASSYSPGNTIYF
V gene: TRBV6-2/TRBV6-3; D gene: TRBD1; J gene: TRBJ1-1; clone size: few; CDR3 DNA: TGTGCCAGCAGTTATCTCCGGACAGGGGGCCGGAACACTGAAGCTTTCTTT; CDR3 protein: CASSYLRTGGRNTEAFF
V gene: TRBV29-1; D gene: TRBD2; J gene: TRBJ2-1; clone size: many; CDR3 DNA: TGCAGCGTTCGGACTAGCGGCCCAGGATCCTACAATGAGCAGTTCTTC; CDR3 protein: CSVRTSGPGSYNEQFF
V gene: TRBV29-1; D gene: -; J gene: TRBJ1-1; clone size: few; CDR3 DNA: TGCAGCGTCGAAGGGAGGAACACTGAAGCTTTCTTT; CDR3 protein: CSVEGRNTEAFF
V gene: TRBV5-4; D gene: -; J gene: TRBJ2-4; clone size: -; CDR3 DNA: TGTGCCAGCAGCTTGGCCGACAGGGGAGGGGACATTCAGTACTTC; CDR3 protein: CASSLADRGGDIQYF
V gene: TRBV6-5; D gene: -; J gene: TRBJ1-1; clone size: many; CDR3 DNA: TGTGCCAGCAACCGGGACTTGATGAACACTGAAGCTTTCTTT; CDR3 protein: CASNRDLMNTEAFF
V gene: TRBV7-2; D gene: TRBD1; J gene: TRBJ1-1; clone size: -; CDR3 DNA: TGTGCCAGCAGCTCTCGGACAGGGCTGATGAACACTGAAGCTTTCTTT; CDR3 protein: CASSSRTGLMNTEAFF
V gene: TRBV7-3; D gene: TRBD2; J gene: TRBJ2-4; clone size: -; CDR3 DNA: TGTGCCAGCAGCTTAACCGGGAATTTGGTGACTAGCGGGGTCGCCAAAAACATTCAGTACTTC; CDR3 protein: CASSLTGNLVTSGVAKNIQYF
V gene: TRBV12-3/TRBV12-4; D gene: -; J gene: TRBJ1-1; clone size: many; CDR3 DNA: TGTGCCAGCAGTCGGGACCTCAAGAGGGCTGAAGCTTTCTTT; CDR3 protein: CASSRDLKRAEAFF
V gene: TRBV30; D gene: TRBD1; J gene: TRBJ1-4; clone size: few; CDR3 DNA: TGTGCCTGGGGGAAAAAGGGACAGGAAAAACTGTTTTTT; CDR3 protein: CAWGKKGQEKLFF
V gene: TRBV5-1; D gene: TRBD1; J gene: TRBJ2-7; clone size: many; CDR3 DNA: TGCGCCAGCAGCTACTTCACGATCGGACAGGGGGCTTACGAGCAGTACTTC; CDR3 protein: CASSYFTIGQGAYEQYF
V gene: TRBV9; D gene: -; J gene: TRBJ2-2; clone size: few; CDR3 DNA: TGTGCCAGCAGCGTAGTTGTCACCGGGGAGCTGTTTTTT; CDR3 protein: CASSVVVTGELFF
V gene: TRBV6-6; D gene: -; J gene: TRBJ1-5; clone size: -; CDR3 DNA: TGTGCCAGCAGTTCCCTACAGTTGACAGTCCAGCCCCAGCATTTT; CDR3 protein: CASSSLQLTVQPQHF
V gene: TRBV5-1; D gene: -; J gene: TRBJ1-1; clone size: -; CDR3 DNA: TGCGCCAGCAGCTTCTTAACCGCGGACACTGAAGCTTTCTTT; CDR3 protein: CASSFLTADTEAFF
V gene: TRBV12-3/TRBV12-4; D gene: -; J gene: TRBJ2-2; clone size: few; CDR3 DNA: TGTGCCAGCAGTGCGCTTAACACCGGGGAGCTGTTTTTT; CDR3 protein: CASSALNTGELFF
V gene: TRBV9; D gene: -; J gene: TRBJ2-3; clone size: -; CDR3 DNA: TGTGCCAGCAGCGTACCAGGGGCACCAGATACGCAGTATTTT; CDR3 protein: CASSVPGAPDTQYF
V gene: TRBV7-3; D gene: -; J gene: TRBJ2-7; clone size: -; CDR3 DNA: TGTGCCAGCAGCTTGGGGCCCCTTGGGGAGCAGTACTTC; CDR3 protein: CASSLGPLGEQYF
V gene: TRBV6-6; D gene: -; J gene: TRBJ2-1; clone size: -; CDR3 DNA: TGTGCCAGCAGTTACTCGCGTGGGGTTCGCTACAATGAGCAGTTCTTC; CDR3 protein: CASSYSRGVRYNEQFF
V gene: TRBV29-1; D gene: -; J gene: TRBJ1-4; clone size: few; CDR3 DNA: TGCAGCGTTGAGGAACAGGGTAGTGAAAAACTGTTTTTT; CDR3 protein: CSVEEQGSEKLFF
V gene: TRBV28; D gene: TRBD1; J gene: TRBJ2-6; clone size: -; CDR3 DNA: TGTGCCAGCAGTCCCCAACAGGGGAAGAAGCTAAGCGGGGCCAACGTCCTGACTTTC; CDR3 protein: CASSPQQGKKLSGANVLTF
V gene: TRBV5-5; D gene: -; J gene: TRBJ1-1; clone size: -; CDR3 DNA: TGTGCCAGCAGCTTCCCTGGACGGCGGAACACTGAAGCTTTCTTT; CDR3 protein: CASSFPGRRNTEAFF
V gene: TRBV4-3; D gene: -; J gene: TRBJ1-5; clone size: many; CDR3 DNA: TGCGCCAGCAGCCAAGTTAGGACAGTTTCCAATCAGCCCCAGCATTTT; CDR3 protein: CASSQVRTVSNQPQHF
V gene: TRBV4-2; D gene: TRBD2; J gene: TRBJ2-2; clone size: -; CDR3 DNA: TGTGCCAGCAGCTATCGGACTAGCGGGGACACCGGGGAGCTGTTTTTT; CDR3 protein: CASSYRTSGDTGELFF
V gene: TRBV28; D gene: -; J gene: TRBJ1-5; clone size: once; CDR3 DNA: TGTGCCAGCAGTTTATACTCCAGGGGAAGAGGTCAGCCCCAGCATTTT; CDR3 protein: CASSLYSRGRGQPQHF
V gene: TRBV7-9; D gene: -; J gene: TRBJ1-5; clone size: few; CDR3 DNA: TGTGCCAGCAGCTCCACCAGCGGGGGGAATCAGCCCCAGCATTTT; CDR3 protein: CASSSTSGGNQPQHF
V gene: TRBV5-1; D gene: -; J gene: TRBJ1-1; clone size: -; CDR3 DNA: TGCGCCAGCAGCTTGCTCGGGGTGTTTGGCACTGAAGCTTTCTTT; CDR3 protein: CASSLLGVFGTEAFF
V gene: TRBV5-1; D gene: TRBD2; J gene: TRBJ2-1; clone size: -; CDR3 DNA: TGCGCCAGCAGCATCCGGGACTACGGATACAATGAGCAGTTCTTC; CDR3 protein: CASSIRDYGYNEQFF
V gene: TRBV7-9; D gene: -; J gene: TRBJ2-2; clone size: -; CDR3 DNA: TGTGCCAGCAGCTCCCGGGGGAACTCCGGGGAGCTGTTTTTT; CDR3 protein: CASSSRGNSGELFF
V gene: TRBV6-2/TRBV6-3; D gene: -; J gene: TRBJ1-6; clone size: -; CDR3 DNA: TGTGCCAGCAGTACCGGCGGATCACCCCTCCACTTT; CDR3 protein: CASSTGGSPLHF